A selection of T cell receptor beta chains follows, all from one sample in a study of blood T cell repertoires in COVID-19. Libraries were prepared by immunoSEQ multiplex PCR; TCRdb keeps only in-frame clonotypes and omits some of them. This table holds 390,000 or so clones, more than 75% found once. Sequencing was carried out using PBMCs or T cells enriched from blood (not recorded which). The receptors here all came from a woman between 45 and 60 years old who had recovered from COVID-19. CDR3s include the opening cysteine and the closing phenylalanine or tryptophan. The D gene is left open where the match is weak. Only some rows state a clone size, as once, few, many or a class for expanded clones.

CDR3: CASSLEGGYNEQFF
DNA: TGTGCCAGCAGCTTGGAAGGCGGATACAATGAGCAGTTCTTC
J: TRBJ2-1
size: .
V: TRBV5-4
D: .

CDR3: CASSPSQDGNQPQHF
DNA: TGTGCCAGCTCACCTTCCCAAGACGGGAATCAGCCCCAGCATTTT
J: TRBJ1-5
size: .
V: TRBV18
D: .

CDR3: CAISEGGAEKEQYF
DNA: TGTGCCATCAGTGAAGGTGGGGCAGAAAAGGAGCAGTACTTC
J: TRBJ2-7
size: .
V: TRBV10-3
D: .

CDR3: CASSLAPRGTGNTIYF
DNA: TGTGCCAGCAGCTTAGCGCCCCGGGGGACGGGAAACACCATATATTTT
J: TRBJ1-3
size: once
V: TRBV7-6
D: .

CDR3: CASSLKGTDTQYF
DNA: TGTGCCAGCAGCCTAAAGGGGACAGATACGCAGTATTTT
J: TRBJ2-3
size: few
V: TRBV12-3/TRBV12-4
D: .

CDR3: CASSGPGQGLDTQYF
DNA: TGTGCCAGTAGCGGGCCGGGACAGGGGCTAGATACGCAGTATTTT
J: TRBJ2-3
size: few
V: TRBV19
D: TRBD1

CDR3: CASSLGLASNEQFF
DNA: TGTGCCAGCAGCTTGGGACTAGCTAGCAATGAGCAGTTCTTC
J: TRBJ2-1
size: .
V: TRBV5-8
D: TRBD2

CDR3: CASSNPLAGGADTQYF
DNA: TGTGCCAGCAGTAACCCACTAGCGGGGGGGGCAGATACGCAGTATTTT
J: TRBJ2-3
size: .
V: TRBV27
D: TRBD2

CDR3: CASRGLAGADTQYF
DNA: TGTGCCAGCAGGGGACTAGCAGGCGCAGATACGCAGTATTTT
J: TRBJ2-3
size: .
V: TRBV6-5
D: TRBD2

CDR3: CASSLEGGEAQPQHF
DNA: TGCGCCAGCAGCTTGGAAGGGGGAGAGGCTCAGCCCCAGCATTTT
J: TRBJ1-5
size: .
V: TRBV5-1
D: .

CDR3: CASSYSGRGAQYGYTF
DNA: TGTGCCAGCAGTTACTCCGGCCGGGGAGCTCAGTATGGCTACACCTTC
J: TRBJ1-2
size: .
V: TRBV6-5
D: .

CDR3: CASASSTGVYEQYF
DNA: TGTGCCAGCGCGTCTTCCACAGGAGTCTACGAGCAGTACTTC
J: TRBJ2-7
size: .
V: TRBV28
D: .

CDR3: CASSLDPDMNTEAFF
DNA: TGTGCCAGCAGCTTGGATCCAGACATGAACACTGAAGCTTTCTTT
J: TRBJ1-1
size: .
V: TRBV5-4
D: .

CDR3: CASSLSRSGAEAFF
DNA: TGCGCCAGCAGCTTGTCGAGGTCGGGGGCTGAAGCTTTCTTT
J: TRBJ1-1
size: .
V: TRBV5-1
D: .

CDR3: CASSQEGGRGSGNTIYF
DNA: TGCGCCAGCAGCCAAGAGGGTGGTAGAGGCTCTGGAAACACCATATATTTT
J: TRBJ1-3
size: .
V: TRBV4-3
D: .

CDR3: CARAGGTDTQYF
DNA: TGTGCCCGAGCGGGGGGCACAGATACGCAGTATTTT
J: TRBJ2-3
size: .
V: TRBV30
D: TRBD2

CDR3: CASSQDWLWGDSFSNTEAFF
DNA: TGCGCCAGCAGCCAAGATTGGCTTTGGGGGGACAGTTTTTCTAACACTGAAGCTTTCTTT
J: TRBJ1-1
size: .
V: TRBV4-1
D: TRBD1

CDR3: CASSYSGGKPLHF
DNA: TGTGCCAGCAGTTACTCCGGGGGGAAGCCCCTCCACTTT
J: TRBJ1-6
size: .
V: TRBV6-2/TRBV6-3
D: .

CDR3: CASSPMEGVGYTF
DNA: TGTGCCAGCAGCCCAATGGAGGGTGTAGGCTACACCTTC
J: TRBJ1-2
size: .
V: TRBV6-5
D: .

CDR3: CASSLGRVDYGYTF
DNA: TGCGCCAGCAGCTTGGGCAGGGTCGACTATGGCTACACCTTC
J: TRBJ1-2
size: .
V: TRBV5-1
D: .

CDR3: CASSQDGRGRLNEQFF
DNA: TGCGCCAGCAGCCAAGACGGGAGGGGGCGTCTCAATGAGCAGTTCTTC
J: TRBJ2-1
size: .
V: TRBV4-3
D: .

CDR3: CASSSGQGINEKLFF
DNA: TGTGCCAGCAGCTCAGGGCAGGGAATTAATGAAAAACTGTTTTTT
J: TRBJ1-4
size: .
V: TRBV7-9
D: .

CDR3: CASSLETGGPRLGTEAFF
DNA: TGCGCCAGCAGCTTGGAAACAGGGGGGCCGAGACTGGGCACTGAAGCTTTCTTT
J: TRBJ1-1
size: .
V: TRBV5-1
D: TRBD1

CDR3: CASSFMVAGEGNEQFF
DNA: TGTGCCAGCAGCTTTATGGTGGCAGGGGAAGGGAATGAGCAGTTCTTC
J: TRBJ2-1
size: .
V: TRBV12-1
D: .

CDR3: CASSYSDRDATNEKLFF
DNA: TGTGCCAGCAGTTACTCGGACAGGGACGCGACTAATGAAAAACTGTTTTTT
J: TRBJ1-4
size: .
V: TRBV6-2/TRBV6-3
D: TRBD1

CDR3: CASSGGFAGLNNEQFF
DNA: TGCGCCAGCAGTGGGGGTTTTGCGGGATTAAACAATGAGCAGTTCTTC
J: TRBJ2-1
size: .
V: TRBV5-1
D: .

CDR3: CASSPNTRGQGAFRNTEAFF
DNA: TGTGCCAGCTCACCAAACACCCGGGGCCAGGGGGCTTTTAGGAACACTGAAGCTTTCTTT
J: TRBJ1-1
size: once
V: TRBV18
D: TRBD1

CDR3: CASSPDRAGAFF
DNA: TGTGCCAGCAGCCCAGACAGGGCTGGAGCTTTCTTT
J: TRBJ1-1
size: .
V: TRBV7-2
D: TRBD1